This T cell receptor (beta chain) was observed in a study of blood T cell repertoires in COVID-19. Study-wide context: Specimens from acute and convalescent COVID-19 originated in the United States, Italy and Spain. PBMCs, B-cell-depleted T cells, or T cells provided the cDNA or gDNA that made up the material.

CDR3 length: 13 residues. Trimming pared 4 bases from V and 13 bases from J, leaving 14 bases between. The germline CDR1 and CDR2 sequences are SGHAT and FQNNGV. In the original analysis: Scientists estimated how many nucleated cells there were by amplifying reference gene primers. Produced via immunoSEQ multiplex PCR; TCRdb's table is partial and in-frame only. The V and J calls and clone size were taken over from that table, and D and trimming were inferred from the DNA. Altogether tens of thousands of clones are present, roughly 82% being singletons, with the ten largest covering 18%. The table lists this clone with a count of one.

The chain is built from TRBV11-2 and TRBJ1-6, with D possibly TRBD1 on 5 matching bases. Sample: peripheral blood. This clonotype was obtained from a human donor in a cohort sampled during active COVID-19. CDR3 bases: TGTGCCAGCAGCTCCCGTCGGGACTTCCCCCTCCACTTT. It translates to CASSSRRDFPLHF.